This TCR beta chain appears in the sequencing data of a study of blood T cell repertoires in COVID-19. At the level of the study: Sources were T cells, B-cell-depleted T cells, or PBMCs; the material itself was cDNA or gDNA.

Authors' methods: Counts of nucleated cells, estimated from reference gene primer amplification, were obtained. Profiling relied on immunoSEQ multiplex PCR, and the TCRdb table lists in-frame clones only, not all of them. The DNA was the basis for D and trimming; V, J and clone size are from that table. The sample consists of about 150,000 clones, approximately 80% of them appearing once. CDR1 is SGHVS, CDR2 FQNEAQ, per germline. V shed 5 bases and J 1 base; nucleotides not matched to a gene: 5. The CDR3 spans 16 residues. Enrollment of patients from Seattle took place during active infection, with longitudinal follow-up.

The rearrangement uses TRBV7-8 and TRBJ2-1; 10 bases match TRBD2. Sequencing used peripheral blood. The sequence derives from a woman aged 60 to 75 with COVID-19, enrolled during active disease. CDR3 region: CASSRLAGVSYNEQFF. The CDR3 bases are TGTGCCAGCAGCCGACTAGCGGGTGTATCCTACAATGAGCAGTTCTTC.